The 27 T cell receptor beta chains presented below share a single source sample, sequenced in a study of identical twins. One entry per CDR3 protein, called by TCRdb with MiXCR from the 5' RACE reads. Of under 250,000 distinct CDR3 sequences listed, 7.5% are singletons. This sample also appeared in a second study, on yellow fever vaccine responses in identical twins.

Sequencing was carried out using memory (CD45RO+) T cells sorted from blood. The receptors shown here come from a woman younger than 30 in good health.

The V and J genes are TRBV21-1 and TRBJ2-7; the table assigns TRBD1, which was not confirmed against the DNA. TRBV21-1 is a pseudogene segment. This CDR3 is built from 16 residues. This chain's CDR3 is CASSKYEGARTHEQYF. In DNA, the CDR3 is TGTGCCAGCAGCAAATATGAGGGGGCGAGGACCCACGAGCAGTACTTC.

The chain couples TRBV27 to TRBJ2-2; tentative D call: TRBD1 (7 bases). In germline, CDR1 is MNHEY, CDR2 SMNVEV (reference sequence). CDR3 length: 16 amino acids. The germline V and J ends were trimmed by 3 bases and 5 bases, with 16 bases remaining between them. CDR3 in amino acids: CASSFLDRAGTGELFF. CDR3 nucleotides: TGTGCCAGCAGTTTCCTAGACAGGGCGGGGACCGGGGAGCTGTTTTTT.

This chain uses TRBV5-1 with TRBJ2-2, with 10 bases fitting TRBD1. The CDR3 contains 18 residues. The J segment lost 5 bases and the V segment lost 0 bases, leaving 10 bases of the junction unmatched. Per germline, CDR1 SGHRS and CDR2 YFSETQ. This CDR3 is CASSLDNWTGGKTGELFF. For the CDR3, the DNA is TGCGCCAGCAGCTTGGATAACTGGACAGGGGGTAAAACCGGGGAGCTGTTTTTT.

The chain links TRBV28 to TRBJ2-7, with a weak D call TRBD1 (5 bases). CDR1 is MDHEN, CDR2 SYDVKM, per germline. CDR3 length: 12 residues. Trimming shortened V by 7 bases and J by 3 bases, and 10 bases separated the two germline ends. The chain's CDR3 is CASISGIYEQYF. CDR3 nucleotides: TGTGCCAGCATTTCAGGGATCTACGAGCAGTACTTC.

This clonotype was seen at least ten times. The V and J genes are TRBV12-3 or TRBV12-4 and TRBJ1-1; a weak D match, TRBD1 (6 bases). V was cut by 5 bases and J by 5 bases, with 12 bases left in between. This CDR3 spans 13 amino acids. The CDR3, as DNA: TGTGCCAGCAGTAATGGGGGGCCGACTGAAGCTTTCTTT. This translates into CASSNGGPTEAFF.

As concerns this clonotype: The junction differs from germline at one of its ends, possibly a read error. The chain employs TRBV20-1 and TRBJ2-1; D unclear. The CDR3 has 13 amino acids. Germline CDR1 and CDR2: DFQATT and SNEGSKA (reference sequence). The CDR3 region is CSARSPPGNEQLF. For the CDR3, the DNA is TGCAGTGCTAGGTCCCCTCCGGGCAATGAGCAGCTCTTC.

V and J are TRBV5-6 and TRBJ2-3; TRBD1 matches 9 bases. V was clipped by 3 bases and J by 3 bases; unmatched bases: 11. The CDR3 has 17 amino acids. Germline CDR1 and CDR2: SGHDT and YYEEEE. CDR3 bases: TGTGCCAGCAGCTATCTCGACAGGGGGGTGCTGACAGATACGCAGTATTTT. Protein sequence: CASSYLDRGVLTDTQYF.

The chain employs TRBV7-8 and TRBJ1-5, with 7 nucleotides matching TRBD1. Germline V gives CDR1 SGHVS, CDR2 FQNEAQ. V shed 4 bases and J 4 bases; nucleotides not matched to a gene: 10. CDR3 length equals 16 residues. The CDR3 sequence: CASSSRPGTENQPQHF. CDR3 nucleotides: TGTGCCAGCAGCTCCCGCCCCGGGACAGAGAATCAGCCCCAGCATTTT.

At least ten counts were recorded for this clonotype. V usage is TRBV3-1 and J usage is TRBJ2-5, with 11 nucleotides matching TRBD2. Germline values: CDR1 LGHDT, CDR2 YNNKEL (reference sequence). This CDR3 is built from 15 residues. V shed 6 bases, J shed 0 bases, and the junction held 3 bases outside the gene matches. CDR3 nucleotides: TGTGCCAGCAGTCAGACTAGCGGGAACCAAGAGACCCAGTACTTC. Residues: CASSQTSGNQETQYF.

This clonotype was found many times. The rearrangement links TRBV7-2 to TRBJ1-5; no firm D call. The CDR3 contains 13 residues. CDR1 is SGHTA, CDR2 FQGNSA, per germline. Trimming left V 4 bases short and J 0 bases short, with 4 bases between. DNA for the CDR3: TGTGCCAGCAGCTACAATAGCAATCAGCCCCAGCATTTT. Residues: CASSYNSNQPQHF.

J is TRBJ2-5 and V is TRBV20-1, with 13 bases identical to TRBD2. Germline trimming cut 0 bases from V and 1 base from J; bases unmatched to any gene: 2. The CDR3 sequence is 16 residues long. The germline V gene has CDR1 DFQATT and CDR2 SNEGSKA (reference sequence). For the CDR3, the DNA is TGCAGTGCTAGAGATGGGACTAGCGGGATCCAAGAGACCCAGTACTTC. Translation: CSARDGTSGIQETQYF.

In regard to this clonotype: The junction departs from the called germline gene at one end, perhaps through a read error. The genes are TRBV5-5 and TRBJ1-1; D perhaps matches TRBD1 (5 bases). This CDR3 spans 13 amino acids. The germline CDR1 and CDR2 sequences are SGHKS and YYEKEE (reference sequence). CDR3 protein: CASSLELMGEVFF. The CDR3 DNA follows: TGTGCCAGCAGCTTGGAGCTGATGGGGGAAGTTTTCTTT.

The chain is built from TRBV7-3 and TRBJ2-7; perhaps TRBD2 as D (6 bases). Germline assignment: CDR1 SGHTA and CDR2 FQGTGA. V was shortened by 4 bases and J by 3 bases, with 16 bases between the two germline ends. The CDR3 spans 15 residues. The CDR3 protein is CASSSPGLEIYEQYF. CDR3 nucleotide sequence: TGTGCCAGCAGCTCGCCGGGACTCGAGATCTACGAGCAGTACTTC.

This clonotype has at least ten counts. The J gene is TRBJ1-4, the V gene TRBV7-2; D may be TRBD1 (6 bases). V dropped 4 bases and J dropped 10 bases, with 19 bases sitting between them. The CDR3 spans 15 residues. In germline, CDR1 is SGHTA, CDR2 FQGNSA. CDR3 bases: TGTGCCAGCAGCTCCGTGGGGGGGGCCAAAGGAAAACTGTTTTTT. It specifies CASSSVGGAKGKLFF. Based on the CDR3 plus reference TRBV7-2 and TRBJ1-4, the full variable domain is GAGVSQSPSNKVTEKGKDVELRCDPISGHTALYWYRQSLGQGLEFLIYFQGNSAPDKSGLPSDRFSAERTGGSVSTLTIQRTQQEDSAVYLCASSSVGGAKGKLFFGSGTQLSVL.

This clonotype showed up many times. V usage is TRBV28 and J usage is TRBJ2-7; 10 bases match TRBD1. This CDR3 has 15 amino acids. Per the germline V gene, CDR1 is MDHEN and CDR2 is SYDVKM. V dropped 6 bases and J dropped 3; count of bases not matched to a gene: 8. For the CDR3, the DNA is TGTGCCAGCAGCCGATCGGGACAGGGGAGCTACGAGCAGTACTTC. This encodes CASSRSGQGSYEQYF.

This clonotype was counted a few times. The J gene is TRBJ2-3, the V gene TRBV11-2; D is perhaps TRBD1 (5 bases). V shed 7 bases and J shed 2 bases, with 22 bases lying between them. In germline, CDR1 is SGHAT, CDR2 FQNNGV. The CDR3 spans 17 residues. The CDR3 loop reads CASKRKGGAYTTDTQYF. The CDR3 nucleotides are TGTGCCAGCAAAAGGAAGGGTGGGGCTTATACCACAGATACGCAGTATTTT.

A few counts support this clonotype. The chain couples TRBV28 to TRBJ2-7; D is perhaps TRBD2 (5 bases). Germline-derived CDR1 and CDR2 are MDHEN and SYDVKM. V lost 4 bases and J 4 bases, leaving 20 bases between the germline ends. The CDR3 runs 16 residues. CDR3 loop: CASSSPGWEKGYEQYF. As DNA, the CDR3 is TGTGCCAGCAGTTCCCCTGGGTGGGAGAAAGGGTACGAGCAGTACTTC.

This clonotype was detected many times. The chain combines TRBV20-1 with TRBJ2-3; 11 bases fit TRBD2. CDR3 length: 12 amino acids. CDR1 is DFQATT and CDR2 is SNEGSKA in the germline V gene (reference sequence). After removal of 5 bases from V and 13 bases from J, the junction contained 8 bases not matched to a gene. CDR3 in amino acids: CSAQGLTSGKYF. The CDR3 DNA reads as TGCAGTGCTCAAGGCCTGACTAGCGGGAAGTATTTT.

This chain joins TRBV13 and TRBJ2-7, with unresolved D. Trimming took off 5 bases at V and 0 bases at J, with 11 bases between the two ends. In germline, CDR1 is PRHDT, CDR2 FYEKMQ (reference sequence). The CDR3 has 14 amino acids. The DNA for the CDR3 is TGTGCCAGCAGCCTCATCTTTAGCTCCTACGAGCAGTACTTC. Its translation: CASSLIFSSYEQYF.

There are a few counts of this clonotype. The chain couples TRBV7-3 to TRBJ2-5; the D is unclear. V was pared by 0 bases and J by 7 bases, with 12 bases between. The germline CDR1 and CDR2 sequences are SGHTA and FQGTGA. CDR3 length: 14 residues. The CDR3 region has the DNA TGTGCCAGCAGCTTAACCGGTAATTCCGGGACCCAGTACTTC. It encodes CASSLTGNSGTQYF.

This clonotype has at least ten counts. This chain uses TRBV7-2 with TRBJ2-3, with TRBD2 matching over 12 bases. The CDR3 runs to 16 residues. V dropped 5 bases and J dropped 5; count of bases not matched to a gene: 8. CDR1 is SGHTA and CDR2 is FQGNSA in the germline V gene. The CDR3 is CASSPLAGGPIDTQYF. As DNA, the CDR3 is TGTGCCAGCAGCCCTCTAGCGGGAGGGCCTATAGATACGCAGTATTTT.

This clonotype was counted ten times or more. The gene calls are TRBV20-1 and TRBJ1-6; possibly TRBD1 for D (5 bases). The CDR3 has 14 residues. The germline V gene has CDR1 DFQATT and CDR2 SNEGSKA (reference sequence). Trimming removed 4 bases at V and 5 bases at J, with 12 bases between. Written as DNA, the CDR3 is TGCAGTGCTACGGAGGGGTTCGATAATTCACCCCTCCACTTT. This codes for CSATEGFDNSPLHF.

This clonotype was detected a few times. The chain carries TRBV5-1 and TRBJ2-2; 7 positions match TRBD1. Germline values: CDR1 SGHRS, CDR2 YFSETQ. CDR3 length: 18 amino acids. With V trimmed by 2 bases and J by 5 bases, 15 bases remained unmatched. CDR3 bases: TGCGCCAGCAGCTTTGGGGACAGTATTTTTGTAGGTACCGGGGAGCTGTTTTTT. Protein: CASSFGDSIFVGTGELFF.

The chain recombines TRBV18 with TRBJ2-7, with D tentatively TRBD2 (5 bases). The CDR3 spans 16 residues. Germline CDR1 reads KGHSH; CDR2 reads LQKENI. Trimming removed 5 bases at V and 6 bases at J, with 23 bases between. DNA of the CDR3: TGTGCCAGCTCAGAAGGGCGTACCCTATCTGAGGGCGAGCAGTACTTC. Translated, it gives CASSEGRTLSEGEQYF.

CDR3 DNA: TGTGCCAGCAGTTACTCGCCGGAGGTGAAGCAGTACTTC. It encodes CASSYSPEVKQYF. The chain links TRBV6-2 or TRBV6-3 to TRBJ2-7, with D possibly being TRBD2 (5 bases). CDR1 MNHEY and CDR2 SVGEGT come from the germline V gene. This CDR3 spans 13 amino acids. Trimming pared 0 bases from V and 8 bases from J, leaving 11 bases between.

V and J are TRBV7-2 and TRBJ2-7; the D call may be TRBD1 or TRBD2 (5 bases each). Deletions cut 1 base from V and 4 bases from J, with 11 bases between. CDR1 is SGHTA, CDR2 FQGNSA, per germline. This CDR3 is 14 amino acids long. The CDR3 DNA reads TGTGCCAGCAGCTTAGATCGGGGCGGGTACGAGCAGTACTTC. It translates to CASSLDRGGYEQYF. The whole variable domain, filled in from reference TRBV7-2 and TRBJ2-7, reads GAGVSQSPSNKVTEKGKDVELRCDPISGHTALYWYRQSLGQGLEFLIYFQGNSAPDKSGLPSDRFSAERTGGSVSTLTIQRTQQEDSAVYLCASSLDRGGYEQYFGPGTRLTVT.

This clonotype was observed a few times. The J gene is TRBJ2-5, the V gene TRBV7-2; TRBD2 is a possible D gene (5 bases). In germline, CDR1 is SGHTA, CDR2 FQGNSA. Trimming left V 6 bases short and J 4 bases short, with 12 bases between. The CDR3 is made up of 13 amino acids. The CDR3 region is CASRVPGRETQYF. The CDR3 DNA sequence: TGTGCCAGCAGAGTTCCGGGGAGAGAGACCCAGTACTTC.